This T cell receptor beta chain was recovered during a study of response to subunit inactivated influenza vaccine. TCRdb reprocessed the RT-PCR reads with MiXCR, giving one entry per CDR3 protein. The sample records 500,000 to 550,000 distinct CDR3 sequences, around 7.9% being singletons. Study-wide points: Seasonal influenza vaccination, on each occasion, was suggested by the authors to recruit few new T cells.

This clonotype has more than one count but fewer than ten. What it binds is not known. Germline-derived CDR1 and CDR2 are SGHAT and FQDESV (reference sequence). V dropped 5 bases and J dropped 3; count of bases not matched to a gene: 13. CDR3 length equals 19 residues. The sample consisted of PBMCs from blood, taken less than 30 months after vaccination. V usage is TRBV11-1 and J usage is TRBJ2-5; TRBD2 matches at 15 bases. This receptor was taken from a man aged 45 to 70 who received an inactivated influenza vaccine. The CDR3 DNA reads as TGTGCCAGCAGCCCCCATAGGACTAGCGGGAGGGAACGGAAAGAGACCCAGTACTTC. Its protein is CASSPHRTSGRERKETQYF.